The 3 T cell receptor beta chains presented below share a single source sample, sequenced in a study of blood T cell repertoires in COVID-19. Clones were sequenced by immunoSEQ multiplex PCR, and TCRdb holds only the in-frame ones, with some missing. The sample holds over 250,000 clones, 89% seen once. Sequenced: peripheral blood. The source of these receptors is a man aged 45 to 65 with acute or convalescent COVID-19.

The CDR3: CASSVAPGGGETQYF. The CDR3 coding sequence is TGTGCCAGCAGCGTAGCCCCGGGGGGAGGAGAGACCCAGTACTTC. The rearrangement uses TRBV9 and TRBJ2-5; 7 bases match TRBD2. The length of the CDR3 is 15 residues. From germline, CDR1 is SGDLS and CDR2 YYNGEE. V shed 0 bases and J 4 bases; nucleotides not matched to a gene: 6. The full variable domain, with the rest looked up from reference TRBV9 and TRBJ2-5, is DSGVTQTPKHLITATGQRVTLRCSPRSGDLSVYWYQQSLDQGLQFLIQYYNGEERAKGNILERFSAQQFPDLHSELNLSSLELGDSALYFCASSVAPGGGETQYFGPGTRLLVL.

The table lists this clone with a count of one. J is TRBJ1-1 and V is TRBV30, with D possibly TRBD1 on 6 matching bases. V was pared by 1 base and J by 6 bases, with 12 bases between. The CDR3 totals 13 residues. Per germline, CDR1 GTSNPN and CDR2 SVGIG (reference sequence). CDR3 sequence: CAWSASQGSEAFF. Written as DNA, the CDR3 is TGTGCCTGGAGTGCGTCACAGGGTTCTGAAGCTTTCTTT.

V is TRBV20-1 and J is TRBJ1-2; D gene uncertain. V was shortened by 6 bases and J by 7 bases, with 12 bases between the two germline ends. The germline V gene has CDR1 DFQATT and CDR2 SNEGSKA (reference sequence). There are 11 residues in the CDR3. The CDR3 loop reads CSASPGVGYTF. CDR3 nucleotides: TGCAGTGCAAGCCCCGGGGTTGGCTACACCTTC.